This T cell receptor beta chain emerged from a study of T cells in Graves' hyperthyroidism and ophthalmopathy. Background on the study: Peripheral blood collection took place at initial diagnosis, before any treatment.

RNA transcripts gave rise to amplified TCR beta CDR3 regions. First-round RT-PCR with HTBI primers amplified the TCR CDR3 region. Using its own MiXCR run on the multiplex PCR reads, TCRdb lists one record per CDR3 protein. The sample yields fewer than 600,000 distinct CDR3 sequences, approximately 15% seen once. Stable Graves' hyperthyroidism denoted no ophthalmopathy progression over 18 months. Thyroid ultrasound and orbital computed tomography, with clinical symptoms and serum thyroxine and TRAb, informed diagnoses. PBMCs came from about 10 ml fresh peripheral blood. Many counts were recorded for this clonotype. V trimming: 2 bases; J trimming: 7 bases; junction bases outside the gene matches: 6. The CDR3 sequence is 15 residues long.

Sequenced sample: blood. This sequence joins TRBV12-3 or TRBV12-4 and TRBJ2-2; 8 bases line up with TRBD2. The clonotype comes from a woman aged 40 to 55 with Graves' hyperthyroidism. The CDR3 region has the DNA TGTGCCAGCAGTTTAACGGGAGGGCTTGGCGGGGAGCTGTTTTTT. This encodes CASSLTGGLGGELFF.